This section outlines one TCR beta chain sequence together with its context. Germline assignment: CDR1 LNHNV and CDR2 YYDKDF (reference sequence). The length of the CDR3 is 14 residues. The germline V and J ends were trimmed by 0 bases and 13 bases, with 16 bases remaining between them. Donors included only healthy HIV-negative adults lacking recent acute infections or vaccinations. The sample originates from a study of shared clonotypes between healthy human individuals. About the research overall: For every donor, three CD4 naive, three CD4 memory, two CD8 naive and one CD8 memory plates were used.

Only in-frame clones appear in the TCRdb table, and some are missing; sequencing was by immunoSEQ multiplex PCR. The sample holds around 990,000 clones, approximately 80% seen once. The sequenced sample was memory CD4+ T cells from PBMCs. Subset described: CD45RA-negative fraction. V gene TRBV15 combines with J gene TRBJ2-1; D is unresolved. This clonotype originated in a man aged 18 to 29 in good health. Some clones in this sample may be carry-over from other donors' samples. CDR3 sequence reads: CATSRDRAADLQFF. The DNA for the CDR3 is TGTGCCACCAGCAGAGATAGGGCAGCCGACTTACAGTTCTTC.